This T cell receptor (beta chain) comes out of a study of CD8 T cells in ankylosing spondylitis. The study's findings and limits: Reportedly, disease-linked clones are significantly enriched in ankylosing spondylitis patients' matched synovial fluid.

Construction of TCR beta libraries was performed using quantitative 5'-RACE with molecular barcodes. TCRdb passed the 5' RACE reads through MiXCR, listing each CDR3 protein once. Among about 400,000 distinct CDR3 sequences, 20% to 25% were seen once, and the ten largest hold about an eighth. This clonotype was seen a few times. Its antigen is not identified. The material sequenced was blood, either unsorted or a sorted T cell fraction (not recorded which). The sequence derives from a male donor with ankylosing spondylitis or in good health (not recorded which).

The DNA of the CDR3 is TGTGCCATCAGTGGCAGACAGGGGGGGAACACCGGGGAGCTGTTTTTT. Translated: CAISGRQGGNTGELFF. This chain links TRBV10-3 with TRBJ2-2; 9 nucleotides match TRBD1. The V gene's germline CDR1 is ENHRY and CDR2 SYGVKD. The J segment lost 1 base and the V segment lost 4 bases, leaving 4 bases of the junction unmatched. This CDR3 has 16 amino acids.